Each of the 27 T cell receptor beta chains below was sequenced from the same sample in a study of siplizumab effects on memory and regulatory T cells. Their cognate antigens are unknown. For around six days at 37°C, the mixed lymphocyte reaction cells were kept in coculture. This table comes from immunoSEQ multiplex PCR, and its TCRdb copy is limited to in-frame clones, with some not included. Altogether roughly 9,900 clones are present, approximately 42% being singletons, with the ten largest covering around 8.3%. Specimen: CFSE-low (dividing) CD4+ T cells sorted from an allogeneic mixed lymphocyte reaction. These receptors all come from a human donor in good health; the cells came from an allogeneic mixed lymphocyte reaction.

The V gene is TRBV5-6, the J gene TRBJ2-5; D unresolved. Near its end, the DNA agrees better with TRBJ2-7, so the J call may be wrong. CDR3 size: 14 residues. Germline V CDR1 and CDR2: SGHDT, YYEEEE. CDR3 in DNA: TGTGCCAGCAGCGGTTTTTCCCATTCCTACGAGCAGTACTTC. This codes for CASSGFSHSYEQYF.

The chain couples TRBV5-5 to TRBJ1-6; 7 nucleotides line up with TRBD1. The germline gives CDR1 SGHKS, CDR2 YYEKEE (reference sequence). The CDR3 covers 15 residues. After removal of 3 bases from V and 5 bases from J, the junction contained 5 bases not matched to a gene. CDR3 protein: CASSYKGQNNSPLHF. CDR3 sequence (DNA): TGTGCCAGCAGCTATAAGGGACAGAATAATTCACCCCTCCACTTT.

This clone appeared a few times. The chain uses TRBV30 and TRBJ2-1; D uncertain. V lost 1 base to trimming and J lost 9 bases, with 10 bases between them. The CDR3 sequence is 12 residues long. The germline V gene has CDR1 GTSNPN and CDR2 SVGIG (reference sequence). CDR3 residues: CAWSGPAFEQFF. The CDR3 DNA reads TGTGCCTGGAGTGGTCCCGCGTTTGAGCAGTTCTTC.

This clone was seen once. The gene calls are TRBV6-5 and TRBJ2-1; tentatively, D is TRBD2 (6 bases). CDR3 size: 14 residues. CDR1 is MNHEY, CDR2 SVGAGI, per germline. Deletions cut 4 bases from V and 6 bases from J, with 13 bases between. The chain's CDR3 is CASSLPGLFNEQFF. CDR3 bases: TGTGCCAGCAGTTTGCCGGGACTGTTCAATGAGCAGTTCTTC.

By sample fraction, this clone is medium-sized (0.01 to 0.1%). The V and J genes are TRBV19 and TRBJ2-5; D perhaps matches TRBD1 (5 bases). Germline loops: CDR1 LNHDA, CDR2 SQIVND (reference sequence). The CDR3 spans 14 residues. The V and J ends lost 5 bases and 4 bases respectively, with 14 bases between them. CDR3 region: CASSSGHLVETQYF. DNA for the CDR3: TGTGCCAGTAGTTCAGGACACCTCGTAGAGACCCAGTACTTC.

This clone has more than one count but fewer than ten. The junction differs from germline at one of its ends, possibly a read error. This chain connects TRBV7-7 to TRBJ2-2; D gene unclear. The CDR3 is made up of 13 amino acids. CDR1 and CDR2 from the germline V gene are SSHAT and FNYEAQ (reference sequence). This CDR3 is CASSLAYTGELFF. In DNA, the CDR3 is TGTGCTAGCAGCTTAGCTTACACCGGGGAGCTGTTTTTT.

To note about this clone: Other DNA sequences in this specimen translate into the identical CDR3. The chain carries TRBV11-3 and TRBJ2-7; tentatively, D is TRBD1 or TRBD2 (6 bases each). Germline V gene sequence: CDR1 SGHNT, CDR2 YENEEA. CDR3 length: 16 residues. The ends were cut back, 6 bases at V and 3 bases at J, with 21 bases in the middle. In DNA, the CDR3 is TGTGCCAGCAGACAATATCGGGGGCAGGTTATCTACGAGCAGTACTTC. Translating gives CASRQYRGQVIYEQYF.

This sequence joins TRBV9 and TRBJ2-1, with TRBD2 identical over 13 bases. In germline, CDR1 is SGDLS, CDR2 YYNGEE. The CDR3 extends over 17 amino acids. The J segment lost 6 bases and the V segment lost 0 bases, leaving 6 bases of the junction unmatched. The CDR3 DNA is TGTGCCAGCAGCGTAGTACGGACTAGCGGGAGCCGCAATGAGCAGTTCTTC. This sequence encodes CASSVVRTSGSRNEQFF.

Details on this clone: At the DNA level, this CDR3 is encoded by other sequences in the same sample as well. J is TRBJ2-2 and V is TRBV7-2; D perhaps matches TRBD1 (5 bases). From germline, CDR1 is SGHTA and CDR2 FQGNSA. This CDR3 region has 14 residues. V was trimmed by 3 bases and J by 3 bases, leaving 8 bases between them. The CDR3 is CASSFLGHTGELFF. CDR3 DNA sequence: TGTGCCAGCAGCTTCCTGGGGCACACCGGGGAGCTGTTTTTT.

This clone is deemed medium-sized (0.01 to 0.1%). J is TRBJ2-3 and V is TRBV5-1; TRBD2 matches 7 bases. V lost 6 bases to trimming and J lost 6 bases; unmatched junction nucleotides: 7. There are 13 residues in the CDR3. CDR1 and CDR2 from the germline V gene are SGHRS and YFSETQ. CDR3 amino acids: CASNDIAGDTQYF. CDR3 sequence (DNA): TGCGCCAGCAACGATATAGCGGGTGATACGCAGTATTTT.

The rearrangement uses TRBV9 and TRBJ2-2, with D possibly TRBD2 on 6 matching bases. Germline V gives CDR1 SGDLS, CDR2 YYNGEE. The germline V and J ends were trimmed by 0 bases and 5 bases, with 8 bases remaining between them. This CDR3 spans 14 amino acids. In DNA form, the CDR3 reads TGTGCCAGCAGCGTAGGGGGAGGTACCGGGGAGCTGTTTTTT. This codes for CASSVGGGTGELFF.

This clone is medium-sized within its sample. The chain links TRBV6-1 to TRBJ1-5; D ambiguous. Germline V gives CDR1 MNHNS, CDR2 SASEGT. V was pared by 4 bases and J by 6 bases, with 7 bases between. The CDR3 totals 12 residues. The CDR3 region has the DNA TGTGCCAGCAGTGCCGGGAGTCAGCCCCAGCATTTT. Its translation is CASSAGSQPQHF.

The chain uses TRBV7-6 and TRBJ2-5, with unresolved D. The length of the CDR3 is 16 residues. The ends were cut back, 4 bases at V and 1 base at J, with 16 bases in the middle. In germline, CDR1 is SGHVS, CDR2 FNYEAQ. CDR3: CASSSTFGRLQETQYF. The CDR3 DNA follows: TGTGCCAGCAGCTCGACCTTTGGACGGCTCCAAGAGACCCAGTACTTC.

The chain uses TRBV9 and TRBJ1-1, with D possibly being TRBD1 (5 bases). Germline loops: CDR1 SGDLS, CDR2 YYNGEE. CDR3 length: 16 amino acids. Trimming removed 2 bases from V and 0 bases from J, with 14 bases in between. The CDR3 sequence: CASSVGPKLMNTEAFF. CDR3 bases: TGTGCCAGCAGCGTGGGACCGAAATTAATGAACACTGAAGCTTTCTTT.

By sample share, this clone is medium-sized. V is TRBV18 and J is TRBJ2-7; no definite D call. V lost 1 base and J lost 2, with 9 bases in between. Germline V CDR1 and CDR2: KGHSH, LQKENI. This CDR3 is built from 14 residues. CDR3 sequence (DNA): TGTGCCAGCTCACCACGTCAGTCACCCTACGAGCAGTACTTC. It is translated as CASSPRQSPYEQYF. Full variable domain (rest looked up from reference TRBV18 and TRBJ2-7): NAGVMQNPRHLVRRRGQEARLRCSPMKGHSHVYWYRQLPEEGLKFMVYLQKENIIDESGMPKERFSAEFPKEGPSILRIQQVVRGDSAAYFCASSPRQSPYEQYFGPGTRLTVT.

The V call is TRBV19, the J call TRBJ2-7, with D possibly matching TRBD1 (6 bases). CDR1 is LNHDA, CDR2 SQIVND, per germline (reference sequence). This CDR3 region has 14 residues. Deletions cut 5 bases from V and 7 bases from J, with 18 bases between. The CDR3 reads CASSSSQGFREQYF. The DNA for the CDR3 is TGTGCCAGTAGTTCCTCTCAGGGGTTCAGGGAGCAGTACTTC.

This clone turned up a few times. The chain uses TRBV6-5 and TRBJ2-1; 9 positions match TRBD2. The V segment lost 6 bases and the J segment 5 bases; nucleotides outside the gene matches: 8. The CDR3 consists of 15 residues. Looked up from germline, CDR1 is MNHEY and CDR2 is SVGAGI. CDR3 protein: CASRASGNAHNEQFF. The CDR3 DNA is TGTGCCAGCAGGGCTAGCGGGAACGCCCACAATGAGCAGTTCTTC.

In its sample, this clone is medium-sized (0.01 to 0.1%). This chain uses TRBV19 with TRBJ2-1; a weak D match, TRBD2 (5 bases). This CDR3 is built from 15 residues. The V and J ends lost 2 bases and 6 bases respectively, with 14 bases between them. Germline CDR1 and CDR2: LNHDA and SQIVND (reference sequence). CDR3: CASSIPPPGINEQFF. CDR3 DNA: TGTGCCAGTAGTATACCTCCCCCGGGGATCAATGAGCAGTTCTTC.

The chain is built from TRBV11-3 and TRBJ1-4, with D uncertain. The ends were cut back, 1 base at V and 3 bases at J, with 9 bases in the middle. CDR1 and CDR2 (germline): SGHNT, YENEEA. The CDR3 is made up of 15 amino acids. In nucleotides, the CDR3 is TGTGCCAGCAGCTTAGTGCGCGGATCTAATGAAAAACTGTTTTTT. It codes for CASSLVRGSNEKLFF.

This clone was seen a few times. Written as DNA, the CDR3 is TGTGCCAGCAGCGTAACCGTAGGGGCTGAAGCTTTCTTT. Translated: CASSVTVGAEAFF. The chain recombines TRBV9 with TRBJ1-1; a weak D match, TRBD1 (5 bases). CDR1 is SGDLS, CDR2 YYNGEE, per germline. The CDR3 has 13 amino acids. Trimming shortened V by 1 base and J by 6 bases, and 10 bases separated the two germline ends.

This clone has a handful of counts. The V call is TRBV28, the J call TRBJ1-1, with TRBD1 as a possible D gene (6 bases). The CDR3 consists of 11 residues. CDR1 and CDR2 (germline): MDHEN, SYDVKM. V lost 8 bases and J lost 11, with 15 bases in between. CDR3 sequence (DNA): TGTGCCAGCGTTCAGGGGCGTCAGGCTTTCTTT. This codes for CASVQGRQAFF. Full variable domain (remainder filled in from reference TRBV28 and TRBJ1-1): DVKVTQSSRYLVKRTGEKVFLECVQDMDHENMFWYRQDPGLGLRLIYFSYDVKMKEKGDIPEGYSVSREKKERFSLILESASTNQTSMYLCASVQGRQAFFGQGTRLTVV.

This clone rates as medium-sized. The chain combines TRBV29-1 with TRBJ1-2, with D perhaps TRBD1 (6 bases). The V gene's germline CDR1 is SQVTM and CDR2 ANQGSEA. V gave up 7 bases and J gave up 6 bases, with 12 bases separating them. The CDR3 length is 11 residues. CDR3 DNA sequence: TGCAGCGAGAGGGGGACGGATGGCTACACCTTC. Its translation: CSERGTDGYTF.

This clone appeared a few times. The chain uses TRBV5-1 and TRBJ2-6; 10 bases are a match to TRBD2. This CDR3 comprises 18 residues. CDR1 and CDR2 from the germline V gene are SGHRS and YFSETQ. V was clipped by 4 bases and J by 0 bases; unmatched bases: 7. The CDR3 DNA reads as TGCGCCAGCAGCCCGCGGACTAGCGGAAGCTCTGGGGCCAACGTCCTGACTTTC. This encodes CASSPRTSGSSGANVLTF.

With regard to this clone: A single base separates this from a much larger clone, so it may be a read error. The chain employs TRBV29-1 and TRBJ2-2; TRBD2 might be the D (5 bases). The germline CDR1 and CDR2 sequences are SQVTM and ANQGSEA. This CDR3 region has 14 residues. The CDR3: CSVGSNTNTGELLF. Written as DNA, the CDR3 is TGCAGCGTTGGAAGTAACACGAACACCGGGGAGCTGCTTTTT.

V gene TRBV18 combines with J gene TRBJ2-7; 10 bases are shared with TRBD2. CDR1 is KGHSH, CDR2 LQKENI, per germline. V was clipped by 0 bases and J by 3 bases; unmatched bases: 5. The CDR3 sequence is 16 residues long. CDR3 loop: CASSPPTSGYVYEQYF. Written as DNA, the CDR3 is TGTGCCAGCTCACCACCGACTAGCGGGTATGTCTACGAGCAGTACTTC.

This chain joins TRBV28 and TRBJ1-6; D may be TRBD1 (5 bases). The germline gives CDR1 MDHEN, CDR2 SYDVKM. The germline V and J ends were trimmed by 5 bases and 3 bases, with 14 bases remaining between them. The CDR3 has 16 residues. The CDR3 sequence is CASSTIRTGYNSPLHF. As DNA, the CDR3 is TGTGCCAGCAGTACGATCCGTACAGGCTATAATTCACCCCTCCACTTT.

J is TRBJ2-3 and V is TRBV11-3; the match to TRBD1 covers 10 bases. This CDR3 comprises 17 residues. V shed 2 bases and J 3 bases; nucleotides not matched to a gene: 8. Germline CDR1 reads SGHNT; CDR2 reads YENEEA. The CDR3 is CASSLSSGTGETDTQYF. The CDR3 DNA sequence: TGTGCCAGCAGCTTATCCTCCGGGACAGGGGAAACAGATACGCAGTATTTT.